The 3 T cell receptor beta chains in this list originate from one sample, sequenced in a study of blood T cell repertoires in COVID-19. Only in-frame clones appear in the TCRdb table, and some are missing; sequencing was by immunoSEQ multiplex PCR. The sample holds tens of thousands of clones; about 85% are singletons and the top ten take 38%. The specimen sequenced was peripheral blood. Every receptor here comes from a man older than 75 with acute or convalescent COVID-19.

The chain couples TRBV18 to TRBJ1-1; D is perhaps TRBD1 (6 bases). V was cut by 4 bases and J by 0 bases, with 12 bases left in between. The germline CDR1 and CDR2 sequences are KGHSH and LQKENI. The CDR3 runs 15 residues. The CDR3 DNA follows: TGTGCCAGCTCACTACAGGGACAAATGAACACTGAAGCTTTCTTT. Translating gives CASSLQGQMNTEAFF.

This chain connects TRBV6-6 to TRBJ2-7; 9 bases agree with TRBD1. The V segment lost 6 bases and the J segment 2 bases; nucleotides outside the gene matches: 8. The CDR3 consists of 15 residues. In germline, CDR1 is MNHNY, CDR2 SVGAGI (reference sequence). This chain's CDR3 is CASRTRDRVTYEQYF. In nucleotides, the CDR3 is TGTGCCAGCAGGACGCGGGACAGGGTTACCTACGAGCAGTACTTC.

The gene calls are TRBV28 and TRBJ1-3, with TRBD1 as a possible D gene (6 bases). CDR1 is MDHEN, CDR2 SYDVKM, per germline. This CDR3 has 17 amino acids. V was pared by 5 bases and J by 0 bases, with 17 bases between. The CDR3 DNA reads TGTGCCAGCAGTCCCCCTACAGGGATCCTCTCTGGAAACACCATATATTTT. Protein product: CASSPPTGILSGNTIYF.